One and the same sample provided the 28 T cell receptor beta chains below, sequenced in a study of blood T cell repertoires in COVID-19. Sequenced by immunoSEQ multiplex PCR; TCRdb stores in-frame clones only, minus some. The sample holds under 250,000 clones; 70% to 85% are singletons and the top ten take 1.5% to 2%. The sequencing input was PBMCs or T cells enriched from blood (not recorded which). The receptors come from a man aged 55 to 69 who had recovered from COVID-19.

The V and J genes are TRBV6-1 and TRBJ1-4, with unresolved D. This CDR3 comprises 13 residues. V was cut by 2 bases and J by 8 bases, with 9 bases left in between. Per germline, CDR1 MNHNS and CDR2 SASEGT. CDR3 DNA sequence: TGTGCCAGCAGTGAAACGGGTTACGAAAAACTGTTTTTT. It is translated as CASSETGYEKLFF.

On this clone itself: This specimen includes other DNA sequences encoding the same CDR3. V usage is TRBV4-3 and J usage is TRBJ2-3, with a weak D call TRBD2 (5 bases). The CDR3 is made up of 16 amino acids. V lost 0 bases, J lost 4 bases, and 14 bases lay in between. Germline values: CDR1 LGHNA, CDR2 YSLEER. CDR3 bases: TGCGCCAGCAGCCAAGATCCGGGAAGGGCTGCAGATACGCAGTATTTT. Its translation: CASSQDPGRAADTQYF.

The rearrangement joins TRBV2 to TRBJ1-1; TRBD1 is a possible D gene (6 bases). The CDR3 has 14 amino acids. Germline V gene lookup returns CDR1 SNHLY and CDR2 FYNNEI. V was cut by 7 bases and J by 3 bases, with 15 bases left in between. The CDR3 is CASNTQGMYTEAFF. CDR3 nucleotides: TGTGCCAGCAATACCCAGGGGATGTACACTGAAGCTTTCTTT.

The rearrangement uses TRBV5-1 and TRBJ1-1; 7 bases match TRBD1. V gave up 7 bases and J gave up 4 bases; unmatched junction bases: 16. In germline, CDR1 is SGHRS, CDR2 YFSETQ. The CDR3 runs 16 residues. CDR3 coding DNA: TGCGCCAGCTTCCCCCCGACCGGGACAGACATCACTGAAGCTTTCTTT. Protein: CASFPPTGTDITEAFF.

The CDR3 DNA reads TGTGCCAGCAGTCTAGACCCAAAGGGACAGGGTTTAGGCTACACCTTC. It encodes CASSLDPKGQGLGYTF. The chain carries TRBV27 and TRBJ1-2; TRBD1 aligns across 9 bases. Germline lookup yields CDR1 MNHEY and CDR2 SMNVEV (reference sequence). The CDR3 extends over 16 amino acids. V lost 5 bases to trimming and J lost 8 bases; unmatched junction nucleotides: 15.

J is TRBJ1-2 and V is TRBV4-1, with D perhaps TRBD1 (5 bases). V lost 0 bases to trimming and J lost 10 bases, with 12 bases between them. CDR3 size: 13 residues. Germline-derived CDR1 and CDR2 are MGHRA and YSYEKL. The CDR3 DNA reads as TGCGCCAGCAGCCAAGAGGGGTGGGGGGACTACACCTTC. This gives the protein CASSQEGWGDYTF.

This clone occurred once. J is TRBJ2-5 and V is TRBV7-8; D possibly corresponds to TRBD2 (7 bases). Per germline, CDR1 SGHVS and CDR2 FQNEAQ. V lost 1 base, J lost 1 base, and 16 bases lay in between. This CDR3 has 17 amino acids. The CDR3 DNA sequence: TGTGCCAGCAGCTTAGTCCTATCGGGGGGCGTCCAAGAGACCCAGTACTTC. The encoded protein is CASSLVLSGGVQETQYF.

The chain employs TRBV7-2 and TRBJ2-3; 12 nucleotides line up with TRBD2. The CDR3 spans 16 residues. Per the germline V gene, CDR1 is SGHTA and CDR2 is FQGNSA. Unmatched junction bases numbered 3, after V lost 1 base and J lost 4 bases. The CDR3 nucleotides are TGTGCCAGCAGCTTAGGGGCTAGCGGGGGGGCAGATACGCAGTATTTT. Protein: CASSLGASGGADTQYF.

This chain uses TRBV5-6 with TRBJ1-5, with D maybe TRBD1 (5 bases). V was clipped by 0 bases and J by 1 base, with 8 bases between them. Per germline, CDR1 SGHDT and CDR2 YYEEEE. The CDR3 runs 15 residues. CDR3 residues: CASSLAGVSNQPQHF. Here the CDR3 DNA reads TGTGCCAGCAGCTTGGCGGGGGTAAGCAATCAGCCCCAGCATTTT. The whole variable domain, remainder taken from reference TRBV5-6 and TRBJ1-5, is DAGVTQSPTHLIKTRGQQVTLRCSPKSGHDTVSWYQQALGQGPQFIFQYYEEEERQRGNFPDRFSGHQFPNYSSELNVNALLLGDSALYLCASSLAGVSNQPQHFGDGTRLSIL.

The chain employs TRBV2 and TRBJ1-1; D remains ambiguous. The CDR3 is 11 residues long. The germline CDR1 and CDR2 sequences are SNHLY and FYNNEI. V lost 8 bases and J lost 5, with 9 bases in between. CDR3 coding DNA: TGTGCCAGCGGCGGAGAAACTGAAGCTTTCTTT. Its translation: CASGGETEAFF.

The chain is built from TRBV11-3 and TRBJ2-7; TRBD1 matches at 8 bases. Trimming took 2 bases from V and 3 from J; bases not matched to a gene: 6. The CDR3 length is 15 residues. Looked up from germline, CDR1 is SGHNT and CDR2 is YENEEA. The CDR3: CASSLHGTGNYEQYF. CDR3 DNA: TGTGCCAGCAGCTTACACGGGACAGGCAACTACGAGCAGTACTTC.

DNA for the CDR3: TGTGCCAGTAGTACCCAAGGACAGGGGTGGACCCAGTACTTC. Encoded protein: CASSTQGQGWTQYF. The rearrangement uses TRBV19 and TRBJ2-5, with TRBD1 identical over 9 bases. With V trimmed by 4 bases and J by 7 bases, 7 bases remained unmatched. Germline assignment: CDR1 LNHDA and CDR2 SQIVND (reference sequence). CDR3 size: 14 residues.

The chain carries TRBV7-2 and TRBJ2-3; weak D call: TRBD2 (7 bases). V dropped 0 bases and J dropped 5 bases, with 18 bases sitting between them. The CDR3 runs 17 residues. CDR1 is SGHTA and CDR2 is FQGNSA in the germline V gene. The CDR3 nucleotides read TGTGCCAGCAGCTTAGCCCCCCGGGGGGCGCGCATAGATACGCAGTATTTT. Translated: CASSLAPRGARIDTQYF.

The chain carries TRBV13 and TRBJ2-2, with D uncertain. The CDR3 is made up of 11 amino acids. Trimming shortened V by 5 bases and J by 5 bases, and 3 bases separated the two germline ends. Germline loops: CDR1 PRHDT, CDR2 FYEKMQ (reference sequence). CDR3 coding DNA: TGTGCCAGCAGCACAACCGGGGAGCTGTTTTTT. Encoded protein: CASSTTGELFF.

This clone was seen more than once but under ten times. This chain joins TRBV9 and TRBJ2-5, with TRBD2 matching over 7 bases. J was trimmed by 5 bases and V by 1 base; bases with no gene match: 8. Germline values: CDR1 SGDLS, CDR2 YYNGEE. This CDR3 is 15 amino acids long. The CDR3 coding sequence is TGTGCCAGCAGCGTACGTTCGGAGACTAGCGAGACCCAGTACTTC. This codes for CASSVRSETSETQYF.

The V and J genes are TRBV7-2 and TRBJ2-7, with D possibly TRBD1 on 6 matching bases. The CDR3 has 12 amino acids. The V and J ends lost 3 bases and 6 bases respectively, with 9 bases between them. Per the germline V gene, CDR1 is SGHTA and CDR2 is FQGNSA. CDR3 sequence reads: CASSFGQIEQYF. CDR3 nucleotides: TGTGCCAGCAGCTTCGGACAGATCGAGCAGTACTTC.

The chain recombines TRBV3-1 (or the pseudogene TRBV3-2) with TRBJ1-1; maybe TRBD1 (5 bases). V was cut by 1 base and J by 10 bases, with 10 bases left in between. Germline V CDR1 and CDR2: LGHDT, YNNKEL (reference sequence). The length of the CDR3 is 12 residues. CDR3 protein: CASSQGGEGAFF. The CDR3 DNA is TGTGCCAGCAGCCAAGGAGGGGAGGGAGCTTTCTTT.

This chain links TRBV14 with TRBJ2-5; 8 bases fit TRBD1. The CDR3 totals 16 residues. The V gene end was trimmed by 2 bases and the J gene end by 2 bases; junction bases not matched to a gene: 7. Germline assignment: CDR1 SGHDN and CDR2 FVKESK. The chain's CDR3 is CASSQLPGTGQETQYF. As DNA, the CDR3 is TGTGCCAGCAGCCAACTTCCCGGGACAGGACAAGAGACCCAGTACTTC.

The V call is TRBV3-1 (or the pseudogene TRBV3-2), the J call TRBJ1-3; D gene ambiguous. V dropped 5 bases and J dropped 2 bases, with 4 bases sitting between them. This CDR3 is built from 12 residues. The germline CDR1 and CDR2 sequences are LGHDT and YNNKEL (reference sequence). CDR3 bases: TGTGCCAGCAGCTTAGCTGGAAACACCATATATTTT. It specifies CASSLAGNTIYF.

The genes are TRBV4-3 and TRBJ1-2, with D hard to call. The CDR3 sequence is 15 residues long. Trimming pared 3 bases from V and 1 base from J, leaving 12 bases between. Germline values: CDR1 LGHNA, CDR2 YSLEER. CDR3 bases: TGCGCCAGCAGCCAGATCTTACGGGTTAACTATGGCTACACCTTC. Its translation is CASSQILRVNYGYTF.

CDR3 nucleotide sequence: TGCGCCAGCAGTGAGTCGGGGGGTCACACAGATACGCAGTATTTT. Protein: CASSESGGHTDTQYF. The chain combines TRBV10-1 with TRBJ2-3, with D perhaps TRBD2 (6 bases). The V and J ends lost 0 bases and 2 bases respectively, with 9 bases between them. The V gene's germline CDR1 is WNHNN and CDR2 SYGVQD (reference sequence). This CDR3 is built from 15 residues.

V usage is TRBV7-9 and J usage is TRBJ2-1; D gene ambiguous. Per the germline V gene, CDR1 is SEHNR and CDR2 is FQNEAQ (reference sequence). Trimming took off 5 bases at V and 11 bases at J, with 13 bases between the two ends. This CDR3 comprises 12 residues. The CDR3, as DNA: TGTGCCAGCAGCCACGTCGTATGGCAGCAGTTCTTC. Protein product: CASSHVVWQQFF. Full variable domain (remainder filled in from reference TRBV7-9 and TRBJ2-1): DTGVSQNPRHKITKRGQNVTFRCDPISEHNRLYWYRQTLGQGPEFLTYFQNEAQLEKSRLLSDRFSAERPKGSFSTLEIQRTEQGDSAMYLCASSHVVWQQFFGPGTRLTVL.

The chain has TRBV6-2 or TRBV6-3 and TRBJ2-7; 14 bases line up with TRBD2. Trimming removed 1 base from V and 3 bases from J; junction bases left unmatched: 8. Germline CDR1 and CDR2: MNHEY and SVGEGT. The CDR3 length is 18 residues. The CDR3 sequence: CASSYLPGTSGGSYEQYF. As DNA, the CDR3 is TGTGCCAGCAGTTACTTACCCGGGACTAGCGGGGGAAGCTACGAGCAGTACTTC.

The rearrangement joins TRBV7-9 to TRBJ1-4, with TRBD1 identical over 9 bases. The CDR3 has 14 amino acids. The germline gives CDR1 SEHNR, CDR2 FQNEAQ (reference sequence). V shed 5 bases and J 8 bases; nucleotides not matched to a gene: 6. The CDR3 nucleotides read TGTGCCAGCAGCGTCGGGACAGGGAAGGAAAAACTGTTTTTT. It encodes CASSVGTGKEKLFF.

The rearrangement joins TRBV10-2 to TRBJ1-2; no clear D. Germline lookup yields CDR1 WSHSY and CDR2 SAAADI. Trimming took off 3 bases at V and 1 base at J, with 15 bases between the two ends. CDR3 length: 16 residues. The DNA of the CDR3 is TGCGCCAGCAGTGACCCAGGTGGCTCTCTTAACTATGGCTACACCTTC. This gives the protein CASSDPGGSLNYGYTF.

CDR3 sequence reads: CASSSTVSSYNSPLHF. The DNA of the CDR3 is TGTGCCAGCAGCTCGACAGTTAGCTCCTATAATTCACCCCTCCACTTT. The chain has TRBV3-1 (or the pseudogene TRBV3-2) and TRBJ1-6, with D perhaps matching TRBD1 (5 bases). This CDR3 region has 16 residues. Germline V gives CDR1 LGHDT, CDR2 YNNKEL (reference sequence). Trimming left V 5 bases short and J 0 bases short, with 11 bases between.

CDR3: CASSGDRGDTQYF. The CDR3 DNA follows: TGTGCCAGCAGCGGGGACAGGGGTGATACGCAGTATTTT. This chain connects TRBV7-2 to TRBJ2-3; 10 bases fit TRBD1. V gave up 5 bases and J gave up 6 bases; unmatched junction bases: 2. This CDR3 is 13 amino acids long. Germline V gene data show CDR1 as SGHTA and CDR2 as FQGNSA.

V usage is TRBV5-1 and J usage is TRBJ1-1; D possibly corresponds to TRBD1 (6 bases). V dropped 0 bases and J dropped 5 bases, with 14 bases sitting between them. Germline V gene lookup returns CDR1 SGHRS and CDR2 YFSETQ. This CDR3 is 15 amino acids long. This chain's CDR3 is CASSLGPGEGTEAFF. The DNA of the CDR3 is TGCGCCAGCAGCTTGGGCCCAGGGGAGGGAACTGAAGCTTTCTTT. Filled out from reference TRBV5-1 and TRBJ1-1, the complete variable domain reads KAGVTQTPRYLIKTRGQQVTLSCSPISGHRSVSWYQQTPGQGLQFLFEYFSETQRNKGNFPGRFSGRQFSNSRSEMNVSTLELGDSALYLCASSLGPGEGTEAFFGQGTRLTVV.